A single sample is the source of the 18 T cell receptor beta chains below, sequenced in a study of human T cells and chemical hapten exposure. MiXCR, applied by TCRdb to the RACE reads, yields one record per CDR3 protein. The table includes 35,000 to 45,000 distinct CDR3 sequences, roughly 10% detected once. Time point noted: patch test 2, 6 weeks after DPC sensitization. Treatment in this sample: therapeutic diphenylcyclopropenone sensitization with weekly scalp DPC. Someone pulled total RNA out of unfractionated whole blood. Source: whole blood, taken in connection with sensitization to the hapten diphenylcyclopropenone (DPC). These receptors were taken from a woman under 40 with alopecia areata. Some clones in this sample may be carry-over from other donors' samples.

The chain uses TRBV6-1 and TRBJ2-1, with D perhaps matching TRBD1 (5 bases). The CDR3 length is 14 residues. Between the trimmed V and J ends, which lost 10 bases and 0 bases, there was a span of 13 bases. From germline, CDR1 is MNHNS and CDR2 SASEGT. CDR3 nucleotide sequence: TGTGCCACCAGGGCAGCGAGCTCCTACAATGAGCAGTTCTTC. Translation gives CATRAASSYNEQFF.

This clonotype has at least ten counts. The gene calls are TRBV20-1 and TRBJ2-1; a weak D match, TRBD2 (5 bases). V was trimmed by 7 bases and J by 2 bases, leaving 18 bases between them. The germline gives CDR1 DFQATT, CDR2 SNEGSKA (reference sequence). The CDR3 loop spans 15 amino acids. The CDR3: CSVVIAHFPYNEQFF. DNA for the CDR3: TGCAGTGTGGTAATAGCGCACTTTCCCTACAATGAGCAGTTCTTC.

At least ten counts were recorded for this clonotype. V and J are TRBV5-5 and TRBJ1-5; D uncertain. V lost 0 bases to trimming and J lost 5 bases, with 12 bases between them. The CDR3 spans 15 residues. CDR1 is SGHKS, CDR2 YYEKEE, per germline (reference sequence). Here the CDR3 reads CASSLAGGSHQPQHF. The CDR3 region has the DNA TGTGCCAGCAGCTTGGCTGGAGGGAGCCATCAGCCCCAGCATTTT.

V and J are TRBV11-2 and TRBJ2-5, with D maybe TRBD2 (5 bases). Germline-derived CDR1 and CDR2 are SGHAT and FQNNGV. V lost 0 bases to trimming and J lost 9 bases, with 8 bases between them. The CDR3 extends over 12 amino acids. The CDR3 sequence: CASSLDRGPQYF. DNA for the CDR3: TGTGCCAGCAGCTTAGATCGAGGGCCCCAGTACTTC.

This clonotype was counted many times. The chain uses TRBV28 and TRBJ2-7; TRBD2 is a possible D gene (6 bases). Germline-derived CDR1 and CDR2 are MDHEN and SYDVKM. V lost 7 bases to trimming and J lost 5 bases, with 12 bases between them. This CDR3 spans 12 amino acids. The DNA for the CDR3 is TGTGCCAGCACGGGGGTTTACAACGAGCAGTACTTC. Translation gives CASTGVYNEQYF.

This clonotype was counted a few times. The chain carries TRBV3-1 and TRBJ2-5; TRBD1 matches 9 bases. Germline loops: CDR1 LGHDT, CDR2 YNNKEL (reference sequence). The CDR3 sequence is 14 residues long. Germline trimming cut 3 bases from V and 3 bases from J; bases unmatched to any gene: 2. The CDR3 region has the DNA TGTGCCAGCAGCCAGGACAGGGGAAAAGAGACCCAGTACTTC. Amino acid sequence: CASSQDRGKETQYF.

This clonotype was recorded at least ten times. V is TRBV6-2 or TRBV6-3 and J is TRBJ1-5; TRBD1 agrees at 7 bases. The CDR3 spans 17 residues. Germline trimming cut 0 bases from V and 3 bases from J; bases unmatched to any gene: 8. Germline-derived CDR1 and CDR2 are MNHEY and SVGEGT. Here the CDR3 DNA reads TGTGCCAGCAGTTACTCGAAGGGACAGCCGGTCAATCAGCCCCAGCATTTT. It encodes CASSYSKGQPVNQPQHF.

This clonotype was counted only a few times. This chain links TRBV7-2 with TRBJ1-5; no clear D gene. The V and J ends lost 3 bases and 5 bases respectively, with 14 bases between them. CDR1 and CDR2 from the germline V gene are SGHTA and FQGNSA. The CDR3 runs 15 residues. This CDR3 is CASSFRYGDDQPQHF. The CDR3 coding sequence is TGTGCCAGCAGCTTTCGGTACGGGGATGATCAGCCCCAGCATTTT.

The chain employs TRBV7-3 and TRBJ2-5; D is possibly TRBD2 (5 bases). CDR1 and CDR2 (germline): SGHTA, FQGTGA. The CDR3 covers 19 residues. Trimming left V 1 base short and J 6 bases short, with 27 bases between. The CDR3 region is CASSLMGHPDLAGPKTQYF. DNA for the CDR3: TGTGCCAGCAGCTTAATGGGCCACCCGGACTTGGCAGGCCCCAAGACCCAGTACTTC.

This clonotype has just a few counts. The V and J genes are TRBV7-6 and TRBJ1-3, with 9 bases matching TRBD1. V lost 1 base, J lost 3 bases, and 7 bases stayed unmatched. In germline, CDR1 is SGHVS, CDR2 FNYEAQ. There are 17 residues in the CDR3. The CDR3, as DNA: TGTGCCAGCAGCTTAGTTCCGGGACAGGGATATGGAAACACCATATATTTT. Protein: CASSLVPGQGYGNTIYF.

This clonotype showed up many times. V gene TRBV7-2 combines with J gene TRBJ2-3; 7 bases line up with TRBD2. With 5 bases clipped from V and 0 bases from J, the junction kept 5 bases outside the gene matches. Germline V gene lookup returns CDR1 SGHTA and CDR2 FQGNSA. The CDR3 contains 15 residues. This CDR3 is CASSKRGHSTDTQYF. CDR3 sequence (DNA): TGTGCCAGCAGCAAGCGGGGCCATAGCACAGATACGCAGTATTTT.

This clonotype occurred many times. The V call is TRBV12-3 or TRBV12-4, the J call TRBJ2-7, with 7 bases matching TRBD2. Germline trimming cut 7 bases from V and 6 bases from J; bases unmatched to any gene: 6. The CDR3 is made up of 12 amino acids. In DNA form, the CDR3 reads TGTGCCAGCACCTGGGGGGGGAGCGAGCAGTACTTC. It yields the protein CASTWGGSEQYF.

Many counts were recorded for this clonotype. V is TRBV29-1 and J is TRBJ1-1, with 11 bases that match TRBD1. V lost 3 bases and J lost 4; bases outside the gene matches: 7. Germline-derived CDR1 and CDR2 are SQVTM and ANQGSEA. The CDR3 totals 15 residues. In nucleotides, the CDR3 is TGCAGCGTTGACGGACAGGGGGCCCCTGGCACTGAAGCTTTCTTT. This codes for CSVDGQGAPGTEAFF.

A remark on this clonotype: A read error may explain this, as a much larger clone is one base away. CDR3 sequence reads: CAGSRDSYEQYF. In DNA form, the CDR3 reads TGTGCCGGCAGCCGAGACTCCTACGAGCAGTACTTC. V is TRBV4-2 and J is TRBJ2-7, with D unresolved. Germline V lookup: CDR1 LGHNA, CDR2 YNFKEQ. The length of the CDR3 is 12 residues.

This chain links TRBV5-4 with TRBJ2-7, with no clear D. Germline V lookup: CDR1 SGHNT, CDR2 YYREEE (reference sequence). V lost 5 bases to trimming and J lost 6 bases, with 18 bases between them. CDR3 size: 14 residues. CDR3 coding DNA: TGTGCCAGCAGTCCCGGAACTGGATGGGTCGAGCAGTACTTC. Translated: CASSPGTGWVEQYF.

This clonotype was seen repeatedly, ten times or more. The rearrangement joins TRBV3-1 to TRBJ1-5; the D gene is possibly TRBD1 (5 bases). The CDR3 loop spans 17 amino acids. The germline V gene encodes CDR1 LGHDT and CDR2 YNNKEL (reference sequence). The V end was cut by 4 bases, the J end by 1 base, with 17 bases between. The CDR3 nucleotides are TGTGCCAGCAGCCCGGGGAGGTTAAAGGGGAGCAATCAGCCCCAGCATTTT. Its translation: CASSPGRLKGSNQPQHF.

This clonotype was found many times. CDR3 nucleotides: TGTGCCAGCAGTTTAAGTTCAGGGAACACTGAAGCTTTCTTT. It is translated as CASSLSSGNTEAFF. The V and J genes are TRBV12-3 or TRBV12-4 and TRBJ1-1; D ambiguous. The CDR3 has 14 residues. The V and J ends lost 2 bases and 1 base respectively, with 8 bases between them.

The rearrangement links TRBV28 to TRBJ2-5; no firm D call. The CDR3 covers 15 residues. V lost 6 bases, J lost 3 bases, and 17 bases lay in between. Germline values: CDR1 MDHEN, CDR2 SYDVKM. CDR3 nucleotides: TGTGCCAGCAGCACGCTTAATTTATTTGAAGAGACCCAGTACTTC. Its protein is CASSTLNLFEETQYF.